Here is one TCR beta chain with its context. Antigen: not known. Sequencing of TCR beta was carried out in blood CD8+ and CD4+ T cells. The data derive from a study of CD8 T cells in Susac syndrome. Overall study: Blood was drawn from patients with Susac syndrome. At that point, they were therapy-naive, on corticosteroids, or on intravenous immunoglobulin alone.

V was trimmed by 4 bases and J by 4 bases, leaving 17 bases between them. The CDR3 runs to 16 residues. Germline V CDR1 and CDR2: ENHRY, SYGVKD. Reverse transcription of about 0.5 to 1 ug RNA used random hexamers. TCRdb re-called the immunoSEQ multiplex PCR reads through MiXCR, storing one row per CDR3 protein. Of 160,000 or so distinct CDR3 sequences in the sample, 95% were seen once. Whole-study results and caveats: The CD4+ T cell repertoires, which came from Susac syndrome patients, showed no sign of clonal expansion.

Source material: CD4+ T cells from PBMCs. The gene calls are TRBV10-3 and TRBJ1-5, with a tentative D call TRBD1 (5 bases). The clonotype was recovered from a human donor with Susac syndrome. This chain's CDR3 is CAISVGKGNDNQPQHF. Written as DNA, the CDR3 is TGTGCCATCAGTGTCGGGAAGGGGAACGATAATCAGCCCCAGCATTTT.